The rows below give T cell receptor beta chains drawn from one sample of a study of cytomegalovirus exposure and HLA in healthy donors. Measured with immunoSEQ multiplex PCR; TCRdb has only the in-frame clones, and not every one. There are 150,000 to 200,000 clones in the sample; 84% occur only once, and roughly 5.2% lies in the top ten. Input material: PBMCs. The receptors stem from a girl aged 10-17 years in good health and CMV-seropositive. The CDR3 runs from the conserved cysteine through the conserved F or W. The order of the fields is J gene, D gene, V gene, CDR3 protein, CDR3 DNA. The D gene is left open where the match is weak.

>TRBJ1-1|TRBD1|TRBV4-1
CASSSGQGGTEAFF
TGCGCCAGCAGCTCGGGACAGGGGGGCACTGAAGCTTTCTTT
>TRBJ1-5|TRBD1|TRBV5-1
CASSLLTGADQPQHF
TGCGCCAGCAGCCTCTTGACAGGGGCCGATCAGCCCCAGCATTTT
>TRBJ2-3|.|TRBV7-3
CASSGGTDTQYF
TGTGCCAGCTCAGGGGGCACAGATACGCAGTATTTT
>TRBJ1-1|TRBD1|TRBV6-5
CASRTRDRGSEAFF
TGTGCCAGCAGGACCCGGGACAGGGGCTCTGAAGCTTTCTTT
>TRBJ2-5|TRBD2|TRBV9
CASSVSGGGGEQYF
TGTGCCAGCAGCGTATCAGGCGGGGGAGGGGAGCAGTACTTC
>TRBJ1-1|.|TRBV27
CASSLTLTGNTEAFF
TGTGCCAGCAGCTTAACCCTAACAGGGAACACTGAAGCTTTCTTT
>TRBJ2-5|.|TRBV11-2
CASSAGLGQETQYF
TGTGCCAGCAGCGCCGGACTGGGCCAAGAGACCCAGTACTTC
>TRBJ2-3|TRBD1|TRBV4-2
CASSQTGTGVLDTQYF
TGTGCCAGCAGCCAGACCGGGACAGGGGTGCTAGATACGCAGTATTTT
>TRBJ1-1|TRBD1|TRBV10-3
CAISRQGETEAFF
TGTGCCATCAGTCGACAGGGGGAGACTGAAGCTTTCTTT
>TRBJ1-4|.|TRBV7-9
CASSTQASNEKLFF
TGTGCCAGCAGCACCCAAGCCTCTAATGAAAAACTGTTTTTT